A single count supports the clone carrying this T cell receptor (beta chain). The data derive from a study of blood T cell repertoires in COVID-19. TCRdb keeps only in-frame clones here, not all; method: immunoSEQ multiplex PCR. There are approximately 190,000 clones in the sample; less than 90% occur only once, and around 2.3% lies in the top ten. CDR3 size: 14 residues. The V end was cut by 2 bases, the J end by 4 bases, with 9 bases between. The germline V gene has CDR1 MNHEY and CDR2 SVGEGT. The gene calls are TRBV6-2 or TRBV6-3 and TRBJ1-5; D possibly corresponds to TRBD1 (5 bases). The sequenced material came from peripheral blood. The sequence was obtained from a man between 65 and 85 years old with active or convalescent COVID-19. In DNA form, the CDR3 reads TGTGCCAGCAGTTACGGGGCCGCTAATCAGCCCCAGCATTTT. Translating gives CASSYGAANQPQHF.